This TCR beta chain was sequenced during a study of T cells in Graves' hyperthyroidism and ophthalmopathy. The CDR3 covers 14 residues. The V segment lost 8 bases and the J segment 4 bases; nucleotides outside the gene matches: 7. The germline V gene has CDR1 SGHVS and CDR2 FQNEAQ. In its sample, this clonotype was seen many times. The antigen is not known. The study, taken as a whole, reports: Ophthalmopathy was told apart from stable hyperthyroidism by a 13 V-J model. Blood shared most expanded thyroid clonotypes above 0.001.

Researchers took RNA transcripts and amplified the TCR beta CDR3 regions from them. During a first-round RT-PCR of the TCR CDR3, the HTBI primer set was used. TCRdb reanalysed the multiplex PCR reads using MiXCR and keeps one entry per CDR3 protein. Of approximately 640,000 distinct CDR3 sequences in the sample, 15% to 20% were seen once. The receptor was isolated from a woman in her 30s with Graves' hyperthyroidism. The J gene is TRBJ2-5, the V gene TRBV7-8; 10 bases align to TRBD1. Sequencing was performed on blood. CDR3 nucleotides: TGTGCCAGCGGATCCGGGACAGGGGCAGAGACCCAGTACTTC. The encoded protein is CASGSGTGAETQYF.